This TCR beta chain was captured in a study of tumor-infiltrating lymphocytes in localized non-small cell lung cancer. Across the whole study: Tumor tissue and non-adjacent uninvolved lung came from each patient. General observations from the study: No link was found between tumor T-cell fraction and recurrence-free survival.

There are 18 residues in the CDR3. The V end was cut by 5 bases, the J end by 0 bases, with 17 bases between. CDR1 and CDR2 from the germline V gene are SGHVS and FQNEAQ. The protocol was immunoSEQ multiplex PCR, while the TCRdb copy is restricted to in-frame clones and leaves out a portion. The sample contains about 16,000 clones, roughly 43% of which appear only once. A word on this clone: The antigen remains undetermined.

The material sequenced was lung tumor tissue. The chain has TRBV7-8 and TRBJ1-6; D is unclear. The receptor was derived from a human donor with non-small cell lung cancer. The CDR3 region has the DNA TGTGCCAGCAGCCCACGATTTTATGGGGACTCCTATAATTCACCCCTCCACTTT. It encodes CASSPRFYGDSYNSPLHF.